The T cell receptor (beta chain) under discussion was sequenced for a study of blood T cell repertoires in COVID-19. Study summary: Sources were T cells, B-cell-depleted T cells, or PBMCs; the material itself was cDNA or gDNA.

Per the authors' pipeline: Amplified reference gene primers provided the basis for estimating nucleated cell counts. Using immunoSEQ multiplex PCR, the repertoire was profiled, and TCRdb retains in-frame clones only, with some absent. V and J calls and clone size are copied from that table; D and trimming were computed from the DNA. Of approximately 360,000 clones listed, around 83% are singletons. All enrollees were about 18 to 89 years old and from roughly 22 US areas. Symptom resolution, clearance, or two negative PCRs marked donors in Cohort 3 as recovered. Trimming removed 4 bases at V and 6 bases at J, with 13 bases between. This CDR3 has 14 amino acids. Per the germline V gene, CDR1 is SEHNR and CDR2 is FQNEAQ (reference sequence).

Sequencing was carried out using PBMCs or T cells enriched from blood (not recorded which). The origin of this receptor is a woman aged 45-60 years who had recovered from COVID-19. The chain joins TRBV7-9 to TRBJ2-1; TRBD1 might be the D (6 bases). CDR3 loop: CASSSGTSSNEQFF. As DNA, the CDR3 is TGTGCCAGCAGCTCCGGGACATCGAGCAATGAGCAGTTCTTC.